The 8 T cell receptor beta chains below were found in one sample sequenced in a study of identical twins. TCRdb re-analysed the 5' RACE reads in MiXCR, keeping a single row per CDR3 protein. The data contain hundreds of thousands of distinct CDR3 sequences, about 20% of them singletons. These data were also reused for a study on T cells expressing NK-cell markers.

Source material: PBMCs. These receptors came from a woman under 30 in good health.

This clonotype turned up a few times. The chain is built from TRBV9 and TRBJ2-2; D is unresolved. Germline V gene sequence: CDR1 SGDLS, CDR2 YYNGEE. V dropped 0 bases and J dropped 8 bases, with 5 bases sitting between them. The CDR3 spans 12 residues. This CDR3 is CASSVVQGELFF. The CDR3 region has the DNA TGTGCCAGCAGCGTAGTACAAGGGGAGCTGTTTTTT.

The chain links TRBV11-1 to TRBJ2-7, with D perhaps matching TRBD2 (6 bases). The CDR3 loop spans 18 amino acids. Germline V gives CDR1 SGHAT, CDR2 FQDESV (reference sequence). V lost 3 bases and J 5 bases, leaving 26 bases between the germline ends. The CDR3 DNA reads as TGTGCCAGCAGCTTGACTTATGGAGGGATTAACGGGGGTCACGAGCAGTACTTC. This encodes CASSLTYGGINGGHEQYF.

In DNA, the CDR3 is TGCAGCGTTGTTGGGTTACGGCAGTACTTC. It yields the protein CSVVGLRQYF. The V gene is TRBV29-1, the J gene TRBJ2-7; no firm D call. V was trimmed by 4 bases and J by 9 bases, leaving 10 bases between them. This CDR3 is 10 amino acids long. Germline V gives CDR1 SQVTM, CDR2 ANQGSEA.

This clonotype was seen a handful of times. The chain employs TRBV12-3 or TRBV12-4 and TRBJ2-6; D unresolved. Trimming took 3 bases from V and 0 from J, leaving 12 bases between them. The CDR3 has 17 residues. CDR3 region: CASSLIWPRSGANVLTF. In DNA, the CDR3 is TGTGCCAGCAGTTTGATATGGCCCCGCTCTGGGGCCAACGTCCTGACTTTC.

The J gene is TRBJ2-7, the V gene TRBV7-8; the D gene is possibly TRBD1 (6 bases). CDR1 is SGHVS, CDR2 FQNEAQ, per germline. V was trimmed by 1 base and J by 5 bases, leaving 12 bases between them. The CDR3 contains 14 residues. CDR3 sequence: CASSLGQGRHEQYF. CDR3 DNA sequence: TGTGCCAGCAGCTTAGGGCAGGGGCGGCACGAGCAGTACTTC.

The V gene is TRBV20-1, the J gene TRBJ2-5, with D possibly TRBD2 on 7 matching bases. V lost 6 bases to trimming and J lost 5 bases, with 19 bases between them. The CDR3 totals 14 residues. Germline CDR1 reads DFQATT; CDR2 reads SNEGSKA (reference sequence). The CDR3 nucleotides read TGCAGTGCCGGACGGGGGGCGTGGCCGGAGACCCAGTACTTC. This encodes CSAGRGAWPETQYF.

This clonotype showed up many times. The chain links TRBV12-3 or TRBV12-4 to TRBJ2-4, with D possibly called TRBD1 or TRBD2 (5 bases each). The CDR3 is 14 residues long. V gave up 6 bases and J gave up 0 bases, with 9 bases separating them. CDR3 in amino acids: CASRPGTAKNIQYF. For the CDR3, the DNA is TGTGCCAGCAGGCCTGGGACAGCCAAAAACATTCAGTACTTC.

V is TRBV7-9 and J is TRBJ2-3, with TRBD1 as a possible D gene (6 bases). Per germline, CDR1 SEHNR and CDR2 FQNEAQ (reference sequence). The ends were cut back, 3 bases at V and 4 bases at J, with 17 bases in the middle. This CDR3 comprises 16 residues. CDR3 in amino acids: CASSFIRAGASDTQYF. The CDR3 bases are TGTGCCAGCAGCTTTATTAGGGCAGGGGCTTCAGATACGCAGTATTTT.